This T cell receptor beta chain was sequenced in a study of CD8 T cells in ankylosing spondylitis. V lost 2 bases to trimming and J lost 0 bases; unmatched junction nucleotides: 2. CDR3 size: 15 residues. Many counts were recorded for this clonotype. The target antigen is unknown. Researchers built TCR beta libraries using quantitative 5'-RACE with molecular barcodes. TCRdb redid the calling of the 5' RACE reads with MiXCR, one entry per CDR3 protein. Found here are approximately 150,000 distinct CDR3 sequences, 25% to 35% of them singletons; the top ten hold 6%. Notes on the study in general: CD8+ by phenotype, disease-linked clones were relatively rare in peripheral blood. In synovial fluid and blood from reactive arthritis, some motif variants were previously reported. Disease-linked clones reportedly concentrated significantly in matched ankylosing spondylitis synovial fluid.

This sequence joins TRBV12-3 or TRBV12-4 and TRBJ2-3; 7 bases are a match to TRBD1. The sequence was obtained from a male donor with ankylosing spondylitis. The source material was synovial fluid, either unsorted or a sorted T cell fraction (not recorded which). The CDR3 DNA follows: TGTGCCAGCAGTTTAAGGGGGCCGAGCACAGATACGCAGTATTTT. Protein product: CASSLRGPSTDTQYF.